This is a list of T cell receptor beta chains from one sample in a study of molecular identifiers for immune sequencing clone quantification. MiXCR was run by TCRdb on the PCR reads, yielding one entry per CDR3 protein. The data hold about 640,000 distinct CDR3 sequences, with 15% to 20% observed a single time. Sequenced sample: naive CD8+ T cells from blood, with Jurkat cell RNA spiked in. The receptor set was obtained from a human donor in good health. Some libraries in this study had Jurkat cell RNA spiked in. The CDR3 runs from the conserved cysteine through the conserved F or W. D genes are given only for firm matches. Some rows mark clone size as missing; the rest say once, few, many or name a class of expanded clone.

J,D,V,size,CDR3,DNA
TRBJ2-7,-,TRBV28,many,CASSSPGADEQYF,TGTGCCAGCAGTTCGCCCGGGGCGGACGAGCAGTACTTC
TRBJ2-3,-,TRBV28,many,CASSFRPSPTADVGDTQYF,TGTGCCAGCAGTTTTAGGCCCTCCCCCACAGCGGATGTTGGAGATACGCAGTATTTT
TRBJ2-3,-,TRBV6-6,many,CASSPFGGGSDTQYF,TGTGCCAGCAGCCCCTTCGGTGGGGGGTCAGATACGCAGTATTTT
TRBJ1-2,TRBD1,TRBV5-4,-,CASSDGQGARGYTF,TGTGCCAGCAGCGATGGACAGGGGGCTCGTGGCTACACCTTC
TRBJ2-2,TRBD1,TRBV12-3/TRBV12-4,-,CASIYRGTGELFF,TGTGCCAGCATTTACAGGGGGACCGGGGAGCTGTTTTTT
TRBJ1-2,TRBD1,TRBV7-9,few,CASSPRTGEANYGYTF,TGTGCCAGCAGCCCTAGGACAGGGGAAGCTAACTATGGCTACACCTTC
TRBJ1-2,-,TRBV12-3/TRBV12-4,few,CASSTPGHAIRRGYTF,TGTGCCAGCAGCACCCCGGGACACGCTATTCGACGTGGCTACACCTTC
TRBJ1-1,-,TRBV11-3,few,CASMGEGTEAFF,TGTGCCAGCATGGGGGAGGGCACTGAAGCTTTCTTT
TRBJ1-5,-,TRBV5-1,many,CASSLWAGGNQPQHF,TGCGCCAGCAGCTTGTGGGCAGGGGGCAATCAGCCCCAGCATTTT
TRBJ2-7,-,TRBV15,many,CATQSFGLREQYF,TGTGCCACCCAATCGTTCGGGCTTCGGGAGCAGTACTTC
TRBJ1-4,-,TRBV14,many,CASSPQNEKLFF,TGTGCCAGCAGCCCCCAGAATGAAAAACTGTTTTTT
TRBJ2-1,TRBD2,TRBV27,few,CASSLSTSGSSEQFF,TGTGCCAGCAGTTTATCGACTAGCGGGAGTTCTGAGCAGTTCTTC
TRBJ2-7,TRBD1,TRBV18,many,CASSLGDRGAANDEQYF,TGTGCCAGCTCACTTGGGGACAGGGGAGCCGCCAATGACGAGCAGTACTTC
TRBJ1-1,-,TRBV28,many,CASLGTEAFF,TGTGCCAGCCTGGGGACTGAAGCTTTCTTT
TRBJ1-6,-,TRBV7-2,many,CASGLWNSPLHF,TGTGCCAGCGGTTTGTGGAATTCACCCCTCCACTTT
TRBJ2-4,-,TRBV6-5,many,CASSYSRGVTAKNIQYF,TGTGCCAGCAGTTACTCTAGGGGGGTAACCGCCAAAAACATTCAGTACTTC
TRBJ2-1,TRBD2,TRBV27,few,CASSFPERLADLNEQFF,TGTGCCAGCAGTTTCCCCGAAAGGCTAGCGGACCTCAATGAGCAGTTCTTC
TRBJ2-1,-,TRBV11-2,many,CASSPIFGGTDEQFF,TGTGCCAGCAGCCCGATCTTCGGAGGAACGGATGAGCAGTTCTTC
TRBJ2-2,TRBD1,TRBV20-1,few,CSARLTGGNTGELFF,TGCAGTGCTAGATTAACAGGGGGCAACACCGGGGAGCTGTTTTTT
TRBJ1-1,TRBD1,TRBV30,-,CALDRGHTEAFF,TGTGCCCTGGACAGGGGGCACACTGAAGCTTTCTTT
TRBJ1-3,-,TRBV7-9,-,CASSSGVGNTIYF,TGTGCCAGCAGCTCGGGGGTTGGAAACACCATATATTTT
TRBJ1-1,-,TRBV11-2,many,CASSLDLFSMNTEAFF,TGTGCCAGCAGCTTAGATCTCTTCAGCATGAACACTGAAGCTTTCTTT
TRBJ2-3,TRBD2,TRBV14,few,CASSHALARGTDTQYF,TGTGCCAGCAGCCACGCACTAGCGCGGGGCACAGATACGCAGTATTTT
TRBJ2-1,-,TRBV30,few,CAWSVLTSQYSYNEQFF,TGTGCCTGGAGTGTACTGACTTCGCAGTACTCATACAATGAGCAGTTCTTC
TRBJ2-5,-,TRBV7-9,many,CASSLVQHQETQYF,TGTGCCAGCAGCTTAGTTCAGCACCAAGAGACCCAGTACTTC
TRBJ1-6,TRBD1,TRBV9,many,CASSVGGGNNSPLHF,TGTGCCAGCAGCGTAGGAGGGGGCAATAATTCACCCCTCCACTTT
TRBJ2-7,-,TRBV3-1,many,CASSQDTASYEQYF,TGTGCCAGCAGCCAAGATACCGCTTCCTACGAGCAGTACTTC
TRBJ1-1,-,TRBV7-9,few,CASSLGHYTEAFF,TGTGCCAGCAGCTTAGGGCATTACACTGAAGCTTTCTTT